Below are 27 T cell receptor beta chains sequenced from a single sample in a study of early T cells in non-severe SARS-CoV-2 infection. TCRdb used MiXCR to reprocess the 5' RACE reads, holding one entry per CDR3 protein. In the table there are 20,000 to 25,000 distinct CDR3 sequences, approximately 4.5% of which are singletons. The source material was whole blood. The receptor set was obtained from an adult who was a healthcare worker with PCR-confirmed SARS-CoV-2 infection or an uninfected control (not recorded which).

The table lists this clonotype with many counts. The chain combines TRBV27 with TRBJ1-5; D is unclear. The CDR3 runs to 13 residues. The germline CDR1 and CDR2 sequences are MNHEY and SMNVEV (reference sequence). Between the trimmed V and J ends, which lost 8 bases and 6 bases, there was a span of 14 bases. The CDR3 DNA is TGTGCCAGCTCAGTTCGGGGTCTTCAGCCCCAGCATTTT. Encoded protein: CASSVRGLQPQHF.

The sample holds many counts of this clonotype. The chain carries TRBV29-1 and TRBJ2-1, with 10 positions matching TRBD2. Losses at the gene ends were 6 bases for V and 5 bases for J; bases not matched to a gene: 7. This CDR3 comprises 14 residues. From germline, CDR1 is SQVTM and CDR2 ANQGSEA. This chain's CDR3 is CSVRLAGAHNEQFF. The CDR3 nucleotides are TGCAGCGTCCGCCTAGCGGGGGCTCACAATGAGCAGTTCTTC.

The chain carries TRBV5-1 and TRBJ2-5; D is possibly TRBD1 (7 bases). Germline V gene lookup returns CDR1 SGHRS and CDR2 YFSETQ. V was trimmed by 4 bases and J by 8 bases, leaving 21 bases between them. The CDR3 runs to 15 residues. The CDR3 is CASSEDRDLDRTQYF. Here the CDR3 DNA reads TGCGCCAGCAGCGAAGACAGGGACTTGGATAGAACCCAGTACTTC.

Ten or more counts support this clonotype. The chain joins TRBV7-2 to TRBJ1-5, with 8 nucleotides matching TRBD1. V shed 5 bases and J 7 bases; nucleotides not matched to a gene: 7. CDR3 length: 14 residues. Germline V gene sequence: CDR1 SGHTA, CDR2 FQGNSA. The CDR3 region has the DNA TGTGCCAGCAGCCCCCGGGACAGGTCGCAGCCCCAGCATTTT. It codes for CASSPRDRSQPQHF.

This clonotype was seen at least ten times. The chain links TRBV19 to TRBJ1-1, with a tentative D call TRBD1 (6 bases). CDR1 and CDR2 from the germline V gene are LNHDA and SQIVND (reference sequence). This CDR3 region has 13 residues. V shed 5 bases and J shed 6 bases, with 13 bases lying between them. This chain's CDR3 is CASSYRGAPEAFF. In DNA, the CDR3 is TGTGCCAGTAGTTATCGGGGGGCGCCTGAAGCTTTCTTT. Full variable domain (remainder filled in from reference TRBV19 and TRBJ1-1): DGGITQSPKYLFRKEGQNVTLSCEQNLNHDAMYWYRQDPGQGLRLIYYSQIVNDFQKGDIAEGYSVSREKKESFPLTVTSAQKNPTAFYLCASSYRGAPEAFFGQGTRLTVV.

The genes are TRBV2 and TRBJ1-1; 8 nucleotides agree with TRBD1. The germline V gene has CDR1 SNHLY and CDR2 FYNNEI. This CDR3 has 16 amino acids. The V and J ends lost 6 bases and 1 base, in that order; junction bases with no gene match: 10. CDR3 amino acids: CASRGERDRRNTEAFF. DNA for the CDR3: TGTGCCAGCAGGGGTGAACGGGACAGGAGGAACACTGAAGCTTTCTTT.

This clonotype rates as medium-sized. CDR3 DNA sequence: TGTGCCAGCGGGGGATCACACACGGTTGTGTACGAGCAGTACTTC. This codes for CASGGSHTVVYEQYF. The chain employs TRBV6-2 or TRBV6-3 and TRBJ2-7; the D call may be TRBD1 or TRBD2 (5 bases each). Germline V gene sequence: CDR1 MNHEY, CDR2 SVGEGT. V was pared by 8 bases and J by 4 bases, with 21 bases between. The CDR3 loop spans 15 amino acids.

About this clonotype itself: This may be a read error: a much more frequent sequence differs by one nucleotide. The rearrangement links TRBV30 to TRBJ1-1, with D perhaps TRBD1 (6 bases). This CDR3 spans 14 amino acids. V was clipped by 8 bases and J by 6 bases, with 22 bases between them. CDR1 and CDR2 from the germline V gene are GTSNPN and SVGIG (reference sequence). CDR3 nucleotide sequence: TGTGCCGGGCTGATTTGGGGGGGCAACTCTGAAGCTTTCTTT. Translation gives CAGLIWGGNSEAFF.

V is TRBV3-2 and J is TRBJ2-1; the D segment call TRBD2 is taken from the table without a DNA check. TRBV3-2 is marked as a pseudogene. This CDR3 region has 20 residues. The CDR3 sequence: CASSQSGLAETQAYYNEQFF. As DNA, the CDR3 is TGTGCCAGCAGTCAATCGGGACTAGCGGAGACCCAGGCCTATTACAATGAGCAGTTCTTC.

This chain links TRBV7-2 with TRBJ2-5; perhaps D is TRBD1 or TRBD2 (6 bases each). Germline-derived CDR1 and CDR2 are SGHTA and FQGNSA. The CDR3 length is 16 residues. V was clipped by 3 bases and J by 1 base, with 15 bases between them. CDR3 loop: CASSFSGAKGQETQYF. In DNA form, the CDR3 reads TGTGCCAGCAGCTTCTCGGGGGCGAAAGGCCAAGAGACCCAGTACTTC.

The sample holds many counts of this clonotype. The V call is TRBV5-5, the J call TRBJ1-5; D remains ambiguous. V was pared by 0 bases and J by 5 bases, with 6 bases between. The germline CDR1 and CDR2 sequences are SGHKS and YYEKEE (reference sequence). This CDR3 is 13 amino acids long. The CDR3 DNA reads TGTGCCAGCAGCTTGGCCGCGTATCAGCCCCAGCATTTT. Protein: CASSLAAYQPQHF.

This clonotype has just a few counts. The rearrangement uses TRBV7-6 and TRBJ2-7; D gene ambiguous. The CDR3 runs to 15 residues. Germline values: CDR1 SGHVS, CDR2 FNYEAQ. V gave up 3 bases and J gave up 0 bases, with 12 bases separating them. The CDR3 nucleotides are TGTGCCAGCAGCTTCGGGCAGGCGCTCTCCTACGAGCAGTACTTC. Residues: CASSFGQALSYEQYF. The full variable domain, rest sourced from reference TRBV7-6 and TRBJ2-7, is GAGVSQSPRYKVTKRGQDVALRCDPISGHVSLYWYRQALGQGPEFLTYFNYEAQQDKSGLPNDRFSAERPEGSISTLTIQRTEQRDSAMYRCASSFGQALSYEQYFGPGTRLTVT.

With regard to this clonotype: Just one base apart from a much larger clone, this may be a read error. The rearrangement uses TRBV6-5 and TRBJ2-2, with 9 bases lining up with TRBD1. The CDR3 length is 14 residues. With V trimmed by 6 bases and J by 7 bases, 6 bases remained unmatched. Germline V CDR1 and CDR2: MNHEY, SVGAGI. The CDR3 is CASSPGTGLGELFF. Written as DNA, the CDR3 is TGTGCCAGCAGCCCCGGGACAGGGCTCGGGGAGCTGTTTTTT.

This clonotype has a count of ten or more. This chain uses TRBV5-1 with TRBJ2-1, with 7 bases that match TRBD2. The germline V gene encodes CDR1 SGHRS and CDR2 YFSETQ. The CDR3 is 15 residues long. The J segment lost 5 bases and the V segment lost 0 bases, leaving 5 bases of the junction unmatched. CDR3 residues: CASSLGLADDNEQFF. CDR3 coding DNA: TGCGCCAGCAGCTTGGGTCTAGCGGACGACAATGAGCAGTTCTTC.

This clonotype has at least ten counts. V is TRBV12-3 or TRBV12-4 and J is TRBJ2-7; D might be TRBD2 (7 bases). CDR3 size: 13 residues. Trimming took 6 bases from V and 3 from J, leaving 12 bases between them. The CDR3 nucleotides read TGTGCCAGCAGAAGCGGGACATACTACGAGCAGTACTTC. Translating it yields CASRSGTYYEQYF.

This clonotype came up many times. The CDR3 sequence: CASSSAGVYEQYF. Here the CDR3 DNA reads TGTGCCAGCAGTTCCGCAGGAGTCTACGAGCAGTACTTC. This rearrangement joins TRBV6-6 to TRBJ2-7; D gene ambiguous. In germline, CDR1 is MNHNY, CDR2 SVGAGI (reference sequence). The CDR3 is 13 amino acids. V shed 4 bases and J shed 3 bases, with 10 bases lying between them.

This clonotype was found a few times. The gene calls are TRBV30 and TRBJ1-3; D unclear. This CDR3 is 14 amino acids long. Germline V gene sequence: CDR1 GTSNPN, CDR2 SVGIG (reference sequence). V was shortened by 1 base and J by 0 bases, with 7 bases between the two germline ends. The CDR3 loop is CAWSAVSSGNTIYF. DNA for the CDR3: TGTGCCTGGAGTGCAGTGAGCTCTGGAAACACCATATATTTT.

This clonotype was seen repeatedly, ten times or more. The rearrangement links TRBV27 to TRBJ2-3, with D perhaps given as TRBD1 or TRBD2 (6 bases each). This CDR3 spans 16 amino acids. V was cut by 7 bases and J by 6 bases, with 23 bases left in between. Per germline, CDR1 MNHEY and CDR2 SMNVEV (reference sequence). CDR3 region: CASKIFGGRPHDTQYF. CDR3 in DNA: TGTGCCAGCAAGATCTTCGGGGGCCGACCCCACGATACGCAGTATTTT.

This clonotype occurred many times. This sequence joins TRBV4-1 and TRBJ2-7, with 10 bases that match TRBD2. Trimming removed 0 bases from V and 1 base from J; junction bases left unmatched: 6. The CDR3 runs to 17 residues. Germline V CDR1 and CDR2: MGHRA, YSYEKL. CDR3 sequence reads: CASSQEGLAGDSYEQYF. The DNA for the CDR3 is TGCGCCAGCAGCCAAGAGGGGCTAGCGGGGGATTCCTACGAGCAGTACTTC.

This clonotype was observed many times. The chain has TRBV29-1 and TRBJ1-2, with D uncertain. Per germline, CDR1 SQVTM and CDR2 ANQGSEA. Trimming took off 7 bases at V and 9 bases at J, with 9 bases between the two ends. The CDR3 runs 9 residues. The CDR3 nucleotides read TGCAGCGCCCCTCCCAGCTACACCTTC. This translates into CSAPPSYTF.

This clonotype was counted only a few times. The chain employs TRBV7-9 and TRBJ1-5; 8 bases are shared with TRBD1. This CDR3 contains 15 residues. CDR1 is SEHNR, CDR2 FQNEAQ, per germline (reference sequence). V lost 6 bases and J lost 4; bases outside the gene matches: 8. CDR3 bases: TGTGCCAGCAGACCCGAGGACAGGGATAATCAGCCCCAGCATTTT. Protein sequence: CASRPEDRDNQPQHF.

This clonotype appeared many times. The chain recombines TRBV20-1 with TRBJ2-3; 7 bases line up with TRBD2. V lost 6 bases to trimming and J lost 2 bases; unmatched junction nucleotides: 5. Germline V gene lookup returns CDR1 DFQATT and CDR2 SNEGSKA (reference sequence). The CDR3 sequence is 13 residues long. CDR3 amino acids: CSASGTNTDTQYF. The CDR3 nucleotides are TGCAGTGCGTCCGGGACTAACACAGATACGCAGTATTTT.

The genes are TRBV2 and TRBJ2-7; 7 nucleotides match TRBD1. From germline, CDR1 is SNHLY and CDR2 FYNNEI. The CDR3 length is 14 residues. The ends lost 4 bases at V and 3 bases at J; junction bases unmatched: 6. CDR3 loop: CASSATGMGYEQYF. In DNA, the CDR3 is TGTGCCAGCAGTGCGACAGGGATGGGCTACGAGCAGTACTTC.

This clonotype has at least ten counts. J is TRBJ2-6 and V is TRBV14; D ambiguous. This CDR3 spans 13 amino acids. Germline lookup yields CDR1 SGHDN and CDR2 FVKESK. V was shortened by 4 bases and J by 5 bases, with 6 bases between the two germline ends. The CDR3 DNA follows: TGTGCCAGCAGCCGGGTGAGGGCCAACGTCCTGACTTTC. Translated: CASSRVRANVLTF.

This clonotype has at least ten counts. The rearrangement joins TRBV21-1 to TRBJ2-5; TRBD1, as called in the table, went unchecked against the DNA. TRBV21-1 is noted as a pseudogene. This CDR3 comprises 16 residues. CDR3 bases: TGTGCCAGCAGCAAAGAAGTACAGGGCCGGGAGGAGACCCAGTACTTC. Translated: CASSKEVQGREETQYF.

This clonotype has ten or more counts. The V and J genes are TRBV4-3 and TRBJ2-1; TRBD2 might be the D (6 bases). The germline CDR1 and CDR2 sequences are LGHNA and YSLEER. CDR3 length: 12 amino acids. V lost 4 bases, J lost 10 bases, and 11 bases lay in between. CDR3 nucleotide sequence: TGCGCCAGCAGCCCCCCCAGCGGGGAGCAGTTCTTC. It is translated as CASSPPSGEQFF.

This clonotype has at least ten counts. This chain links TRBV7-6 with TRBJ2-1; TRBD2 matches at 8 bases. The germline V gene has CDR1 SGHVS and CDR2 FNYEAQ. Losses at the gene ends were 1 base for V and 4 bases for J; bases not matched to a gene: 3. This CDR3 has 15 amino acids. The CDR3 coding sequence is TGTGCCAGCAGCTTAGGAGCGGGGGATTACAATGAGCAGTTCTTC. Translating gives CASSLGAGDYNEQFF.